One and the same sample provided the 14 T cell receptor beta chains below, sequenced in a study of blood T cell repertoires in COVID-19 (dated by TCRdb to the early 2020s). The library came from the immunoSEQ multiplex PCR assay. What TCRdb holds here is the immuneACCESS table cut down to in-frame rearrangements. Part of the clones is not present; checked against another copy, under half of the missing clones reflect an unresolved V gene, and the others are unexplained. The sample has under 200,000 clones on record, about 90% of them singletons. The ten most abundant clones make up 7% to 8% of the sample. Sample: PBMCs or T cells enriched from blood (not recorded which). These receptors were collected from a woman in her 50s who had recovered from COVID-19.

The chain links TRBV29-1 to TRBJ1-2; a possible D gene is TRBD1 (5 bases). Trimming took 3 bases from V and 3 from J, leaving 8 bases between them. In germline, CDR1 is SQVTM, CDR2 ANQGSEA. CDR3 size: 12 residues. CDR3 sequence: CSVDKGYYGYTF. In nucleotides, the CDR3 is TGCAGCGTTGATAAGGGGTACTATGGCTACACCTTC.

The CDR3 here is CASSAGSTGELFF. The CDR3 DNA follows: TGTGCCAGCTCGGCGGGGTCCACCGGGGAGCTGTTTTTT. The rearrangement joins TRBV18 to TRBJ2-2; tentative D call: TRBD2 (6 bases). The germline gives CDR1 KGHSH, CDR2 LQKENI. This CDR3 is built from 13 residues. The ends were cut back, 6 bases at V and 4 bases at J, with 9 bases in the middle.

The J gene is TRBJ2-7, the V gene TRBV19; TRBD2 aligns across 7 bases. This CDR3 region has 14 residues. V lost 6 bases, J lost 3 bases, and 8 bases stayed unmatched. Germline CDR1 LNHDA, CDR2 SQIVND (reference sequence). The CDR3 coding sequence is TGTGCCAGTAGCACGGGACTAACTTACTACGAGCAGTACTTC. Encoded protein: CASSTGLTYYEQYF.

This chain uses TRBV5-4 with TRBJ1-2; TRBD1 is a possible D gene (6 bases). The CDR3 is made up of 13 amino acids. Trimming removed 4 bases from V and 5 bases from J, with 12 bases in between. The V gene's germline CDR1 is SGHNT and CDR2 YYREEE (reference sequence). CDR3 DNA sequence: TGTGCCAGCAGCAGCGGACAGACATATGGCTACACCTTC. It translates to CASSSGQTYGYTF.

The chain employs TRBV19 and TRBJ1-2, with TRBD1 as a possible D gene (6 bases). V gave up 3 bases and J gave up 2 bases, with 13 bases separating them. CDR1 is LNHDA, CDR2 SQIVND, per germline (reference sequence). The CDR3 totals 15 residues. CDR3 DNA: TGTGCCAGTAGTATGGTTCGGACAGTAAACTATGGCTACACCTTC. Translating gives CASSMVRTVNYGYTF.

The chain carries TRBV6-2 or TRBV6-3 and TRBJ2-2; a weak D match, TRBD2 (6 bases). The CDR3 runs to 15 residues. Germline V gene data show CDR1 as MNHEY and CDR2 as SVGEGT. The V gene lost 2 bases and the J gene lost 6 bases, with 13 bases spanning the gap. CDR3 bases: TGTGCCAGCAGTTACGATACTAGCTGGGCCGGGGAGCTGTTTTTT. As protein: CASSYDTSWAGELFF.

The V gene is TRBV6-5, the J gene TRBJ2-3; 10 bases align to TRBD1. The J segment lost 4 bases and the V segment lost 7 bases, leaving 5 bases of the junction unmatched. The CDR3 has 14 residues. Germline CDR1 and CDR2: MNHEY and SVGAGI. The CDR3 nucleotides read TGTGCCAGCACCCGGGACAGGGGAGCAGATACGCAGTATTTT. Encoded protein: CASTRDRGADTQYF.

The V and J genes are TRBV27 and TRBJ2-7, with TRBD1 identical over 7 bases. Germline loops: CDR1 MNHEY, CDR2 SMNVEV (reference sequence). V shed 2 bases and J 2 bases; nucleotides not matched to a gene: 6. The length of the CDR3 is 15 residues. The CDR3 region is CASSLVPQGAYEQYF. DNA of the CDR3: TGTGCCAGCAGTTTAGTCCCCCAGGGGGCCTACGAGCAGTACTTC.

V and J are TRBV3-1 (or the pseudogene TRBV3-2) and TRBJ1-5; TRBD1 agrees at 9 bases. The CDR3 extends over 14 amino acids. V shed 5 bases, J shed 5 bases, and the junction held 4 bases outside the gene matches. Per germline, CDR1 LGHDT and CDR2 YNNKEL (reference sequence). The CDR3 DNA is TGTGCCAGCAGCGCGGGACAGGGTGATCAGCCCCAGCATTTT. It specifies CASSAGQGDQPQHF.

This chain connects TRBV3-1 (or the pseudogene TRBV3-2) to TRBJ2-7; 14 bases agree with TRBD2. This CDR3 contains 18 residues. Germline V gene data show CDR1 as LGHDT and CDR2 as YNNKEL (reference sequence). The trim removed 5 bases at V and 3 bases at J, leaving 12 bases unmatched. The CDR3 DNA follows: TGTGCCAGCAGCGGGGGAATGACTAGCGGGAGGGCCGGCTACGAGCAGTACTTC. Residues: CASSGGMTSGRAGYEQYF.

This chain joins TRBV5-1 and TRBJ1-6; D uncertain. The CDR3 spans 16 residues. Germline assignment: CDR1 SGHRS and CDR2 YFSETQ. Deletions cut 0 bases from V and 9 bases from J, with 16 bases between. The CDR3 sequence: CASSLEGGYGSSPLHF. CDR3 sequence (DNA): TGCGCCAGCAGCTTGGAGGGAGGGTACGGCAGTTCACCCCTCCACTTT. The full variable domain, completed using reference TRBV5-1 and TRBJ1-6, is KAGVTQTPRYLIKTRGQQVTLSCSPISGHRSVSWYQQTPGQGLQFLFEYFSETQRNKGNFPGRFSGRQFSNSRSEMNVSTLELGDSALYLCASSLEGGYGSSPLHFGNGTRLTVT.

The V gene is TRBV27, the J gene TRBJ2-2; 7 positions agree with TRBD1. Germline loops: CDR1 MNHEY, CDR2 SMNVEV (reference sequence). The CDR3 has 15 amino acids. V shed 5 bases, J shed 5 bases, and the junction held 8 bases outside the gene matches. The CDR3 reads CASSPRQGRTGELFF. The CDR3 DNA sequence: TGTGCCAGCAGTCCCAGACAGGGTCGGACCGGGGAGCTGTTTTTT.

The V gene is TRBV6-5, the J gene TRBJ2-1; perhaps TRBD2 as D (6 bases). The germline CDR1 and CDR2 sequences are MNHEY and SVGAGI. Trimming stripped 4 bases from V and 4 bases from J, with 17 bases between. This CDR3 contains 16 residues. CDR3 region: CASSSLYSGLYNEQFF. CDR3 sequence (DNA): TGTGCCAGCAGTTCGCTATATAGCGGCCTTTACAATGAGCAGTTCTTC.

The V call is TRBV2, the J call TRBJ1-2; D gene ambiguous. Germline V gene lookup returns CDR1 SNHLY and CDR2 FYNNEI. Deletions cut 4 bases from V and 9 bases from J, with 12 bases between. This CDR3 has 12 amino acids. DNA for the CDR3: TGTGCCAGCAGTGTTCGCGGGGATAGCTACACCTTC. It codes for CASSVRGDSYTF.